This T cell receptor beta chain appears in the sequencing data of a study of blood T cell repertoires in COVID-19. Turning to the study itself: The United States, Italy and Spain provided the acute and convalescent COVID-19 samples. The cDNA or gDNA used as material had been derived from T cells, B-cell-depleted T cells, or PBMCs.

This CDR3 is built from 16 residues. The junction had 5 bases not matched to a gene; V was cut back by 3 bases and J by 0 bases. Germline CDR1 is SGHRS and CDR2 is YFSETQ. Authors' data handling: Amplification from reference gene primers served as the basis for estimated nucleated cell counts. The data were produced by immunoSEQ multiplex PCR, yet TCRdb's version contains in-frame clones alone and is incomplete. That table is the source of V, J and clone size, and D and trimming were worked out from the DNA. The table shows under 250,000 clones, with about 80% occurring only once. The sequence was collected from a man aged 45-65 years with active or convalescent COVID-19. The V call is TRBV5-1, the J call TRBJ2-2, with TRBD1 matching 7 bases. The sequencing input was peripheral blood. The CDR3 sequence: CASSSSGTANTGELFF. Here the CDR3 DNA reads TGCGCCAGCAGCTCGTCCGGGACAGCGAACACCGGGGAGCTGTTTTTT.